This T cell receptor beta chain was obtained from a study of a mutant IDH1 vaccine in newly diagnosed glioma. Across the whole study: Vaccination began 4-6 weeks post radiotherapy alone, or with temozolomide cycles. Treated patients had a mean age of about 37 years and a sex split that was roughly 60% male and around 38% female. Visit V12 was at week 35; visit V13 was at week 47.

This clone occurred once. Its antigen is unidentified. V was trimmed by 8 bases and J by 2 bases, leaving 13 bases between them. CDR3 length: 14 residues. Time point noted: week 47, end of study. In the vaccine, a single dose held 300 ug of the mutant IDH1 20-mer peptide, along with topical imiquimod. Profiled with immunoSEQ multiplex PCR; TCRdb holds only in-frame clones, not every one. The table shows around 60,000 clones, with roughly 80% occurring only once. This clonotype was obtained from a man under 40 with glioma. This rearrangement joins TRBV23-1 to TRBJ1-5, with D possibly TRBD1 on 5 matching bases. TRBV23-1 is identified as an open reading frame with a role that is uncertain. The sequencing used PBMCs, collected from a glioma patient whose treatment included an IDH1 peptide vaccine. The CDR3 coding sequence is TGCGCCAGCCTGATGAGGACATGCAATCAGCCCCAGCATTTT. As protein: CASLMRTCNQPQHF.